The text below deals with one T cell receptor (beta chain). Its cognate antigen is unknown. There are 16 residues in the CDR3. Trimming took off 4 bases at V and 0 bases at J, with 15 bases between the two ends. Looked up from germline, CDR1 is SGHDT and CDR2 is YYEEEE. This specimen comes from a study of CD8+CD57+ T cells in acquired aplastic anemia. Study-wide results and limits: Patients and controls shared 25 to 30 CD8+ CDR3 sequences, which appeared highly expressed in patients and within their immunodominant clones.

Sequencing was done on patients that had shown CD8+CD57+ cell expansion by flow cytometry. Researchers used genomic DNA as the template to profile TCR beta VDJ and CDR3. Each CDR3 protein is one row after TCRdb ran MiXCR on the reads. The data hold some 180,000 distinct CDR3 sequences, with about 60% observed a single time. The chain carries TRBV5-6 and TRBJ2-3; D is possibly TRBD1 or TRBD2 (6 bases each). Sequenced: sorted CD4+, CD8+, or CD8+CD57+ T cells (not recorded which) from PBMCs. This sequence originates from a human donor with aplastic anemia. CDR3 protein: CASSPYWGASTDTQYF. DNA for the CDR3: TGTGCCAGCAGCCCCTATTGGGGGGCTAGCACAGATACGCAGTATTTT.